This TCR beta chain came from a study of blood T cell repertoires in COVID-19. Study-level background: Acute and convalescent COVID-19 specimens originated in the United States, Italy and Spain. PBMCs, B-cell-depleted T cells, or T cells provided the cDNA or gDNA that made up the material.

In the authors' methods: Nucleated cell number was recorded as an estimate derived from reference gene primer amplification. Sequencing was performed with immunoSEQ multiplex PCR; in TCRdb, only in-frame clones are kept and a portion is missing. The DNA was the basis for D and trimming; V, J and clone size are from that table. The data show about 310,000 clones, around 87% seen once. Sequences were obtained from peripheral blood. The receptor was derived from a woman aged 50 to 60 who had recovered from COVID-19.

CDR3 loop: CASRPVTTNTEAFF. CDR3 bases: TGTGCCAGCAGGCCGGTTACCACGAACACTGAAGCTTTCTTT. The chain is built from TRBV2 and TRBJ1-1, with unresolved D. Trimming pared 6 bases from V and 1 base from J, leaving 12 bases between. The CDR3 has 14 residues. From germline, CDR1 is SNHLY and CDR2 FYNNEI.